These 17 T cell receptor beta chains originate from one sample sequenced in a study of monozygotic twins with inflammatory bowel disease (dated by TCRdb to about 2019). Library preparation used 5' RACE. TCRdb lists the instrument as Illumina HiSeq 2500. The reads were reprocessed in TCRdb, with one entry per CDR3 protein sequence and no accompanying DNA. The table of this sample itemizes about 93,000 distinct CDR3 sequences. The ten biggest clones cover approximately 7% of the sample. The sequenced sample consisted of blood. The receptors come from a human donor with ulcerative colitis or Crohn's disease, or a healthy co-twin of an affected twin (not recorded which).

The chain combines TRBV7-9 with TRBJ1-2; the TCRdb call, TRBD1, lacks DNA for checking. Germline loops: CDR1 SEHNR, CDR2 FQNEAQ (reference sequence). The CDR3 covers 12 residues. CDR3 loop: CASSLGPGGYTF.

CDR3 sequence: CSARGVRGNYEQYF. V is TRBV20-1 and J is TRBJ2-7; the TCRdb D gene call, TRBD1, has no DNA to confirm it. Per the germline V gene, CDR1 is DFQATT and CDR2 is SNEGSKA (reference sequence). The CDR3 sequence is 14 residues long.

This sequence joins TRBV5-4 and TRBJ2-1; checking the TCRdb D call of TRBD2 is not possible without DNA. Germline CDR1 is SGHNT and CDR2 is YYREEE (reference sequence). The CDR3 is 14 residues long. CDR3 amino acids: CASSLVREGNEQFF.

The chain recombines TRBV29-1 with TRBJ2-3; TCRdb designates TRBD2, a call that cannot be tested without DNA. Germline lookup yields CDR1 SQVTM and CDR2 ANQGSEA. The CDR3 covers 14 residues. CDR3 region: CSVEPSVSTDTQYF.

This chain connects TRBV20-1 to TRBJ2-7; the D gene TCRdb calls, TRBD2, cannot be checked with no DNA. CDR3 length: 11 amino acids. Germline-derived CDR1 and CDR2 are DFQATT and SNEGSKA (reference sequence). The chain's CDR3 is CSASSGHEQYF.

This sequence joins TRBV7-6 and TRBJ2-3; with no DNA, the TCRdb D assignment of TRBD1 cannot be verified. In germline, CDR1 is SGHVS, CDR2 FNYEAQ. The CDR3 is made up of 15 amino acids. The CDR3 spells CASSLEGGAVDTQYF.

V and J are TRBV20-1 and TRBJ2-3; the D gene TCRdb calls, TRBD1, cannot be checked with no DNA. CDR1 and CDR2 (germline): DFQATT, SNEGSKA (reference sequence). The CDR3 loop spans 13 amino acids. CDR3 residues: CSADGGLSDTQYF.

CDR3 protein: CASSYSSAQETQYF. The chain couples TRBV6-6 to TRBJ2-5. The germline V gene has CDR1 MNHNY and CDR2 SVGAGI (reference sequence). The CDR3 totals 14 residues.

The chain's CDR3 is CASSKRAGFEAFF. The rearrangement links TRBV7-2 to TRBJ1-1. From germline, CDR1 is SGHTA and CDR2 FQGNSA. The CDR3 is 13 amino acids.

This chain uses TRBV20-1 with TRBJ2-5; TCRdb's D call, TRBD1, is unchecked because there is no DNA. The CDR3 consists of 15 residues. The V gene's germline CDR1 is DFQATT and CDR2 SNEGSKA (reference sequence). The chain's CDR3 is CSARDDRGREETQYF.

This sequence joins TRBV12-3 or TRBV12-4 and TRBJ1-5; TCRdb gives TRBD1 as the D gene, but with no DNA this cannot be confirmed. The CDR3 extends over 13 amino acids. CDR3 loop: CASSRSPNQPQHF.

The CDR3 protein is CATKSLPGKMNTEAFF. V is TRBV27 and J is TRBJ1-1. The CDR3 extends over 16 amino acids. Germline V gene lookup returns CDR1 MNHEY and CDR2 SMNVEV (reference sequence).

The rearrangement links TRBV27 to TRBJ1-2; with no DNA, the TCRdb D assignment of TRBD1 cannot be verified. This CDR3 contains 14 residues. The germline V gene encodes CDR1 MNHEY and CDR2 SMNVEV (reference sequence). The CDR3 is CAVRTPGLNYGYTF.

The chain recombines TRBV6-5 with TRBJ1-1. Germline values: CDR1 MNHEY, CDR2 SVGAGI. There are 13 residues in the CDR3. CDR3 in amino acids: CASRFFMNTEAFF.

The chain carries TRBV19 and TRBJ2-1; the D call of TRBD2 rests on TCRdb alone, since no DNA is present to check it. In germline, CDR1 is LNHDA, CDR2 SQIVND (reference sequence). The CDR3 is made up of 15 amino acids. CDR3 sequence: CASSDLGTINNEQFF.

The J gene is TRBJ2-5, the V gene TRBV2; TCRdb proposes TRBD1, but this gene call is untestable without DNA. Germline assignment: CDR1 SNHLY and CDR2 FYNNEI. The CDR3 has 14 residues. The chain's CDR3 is CASSTDGGEETQYF.

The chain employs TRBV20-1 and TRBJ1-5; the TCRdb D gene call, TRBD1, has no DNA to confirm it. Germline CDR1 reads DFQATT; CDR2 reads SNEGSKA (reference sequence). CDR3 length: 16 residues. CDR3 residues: CSASRDRPNSNQPQHF.